This TCR beta chain was sequenced during a study of blood T cell repertoires in COVID-19 (TCRdb year 2020). Notes on the research overall: The collaborator samples originated in the United States, Italy and Spain and spanned the acute and convalescent phases of COVID-19. The material from the prospective study consisted of cDNA or gDNA derived from T cells, B-cell-depleted T cells, or PBMCs. The dataset comprised deeply sampled blood TCRbeta repertoires from subjects exposed to, actively infected with, or recovered from COVID-19. The repertoires were released in a freely available public database meant as a resource for research on the immune response to SARS-CoV-2. Samples came from the ongoing ImmuneRACE study (first 160 participants) plus 1,254 subjects from 6 global collaborators. A de-identified subject ID, COVID-19 status, age in years and sex were almost always included in the sample metadata. Where HLA class I and class II types were available, the types were taken from metadata supplied by the sample provider, not from assay-based typing. Study-wide findings and limitations: The amount of clinical and demographic metadata varied by source and participant and was provided uncurated.

Whole blood was collected in K2EDTA tubes by collaborating institutions according to the institutions' own protocols. For TCRbeta analysis, collaborator samples were shipped as frozen whole blood, as isolated PBMCs, or as DNA extracted from either sample type. The immunoSEQ Assay, a bias-controlled multiplex PCR, was used to amplify TCRbeta CDR3 regions from genomic DNA. On the study's bioinformatics: Nucleated cell counts per sample were estimated from amplification of reference gene primers within the assay. Sequence reads were collapsed and filtered to measure the absolute abundance of every unique TCRbeta CDR3 rearrangement. Productive Simpson clonality was computed per sample as the square root of Simpson's diversity index over productive rearrangements. TCRdb carries this immuneACCESS record with in-frame sequences only. Its versions omit some clonotypes, under half of them owing to an unresolved V gene in the studies checked, with the rest unexplained. The V and J calls and clone size come from that table; D and trimming were worked out from the DNA. The sample includes under 65,000 clones, with about nine tenths observed a single time. 8.6% of the sample is held by the ten biggest clonotypes.

The germline V gene gives CDR1 as MDHEN and CDR2 as SYDVKM. The CDR3 contains 17 residues, cysteine and phenylalanine counted. This entry keeps only the CDR3 DNA: 51 bases, framed from base 1. The junction shows trimming of 5 bases on V and 1 base on J, and the gene matches do not reach 6 bases of it. In the case of this clone: The specificity of this receptor is unknown. Base qualities are not at hand, and no much larger clone is one base apart.

The sample comprised peripheral blood. This receptor chain uses TRBV28 and TRBJ1-5; 12 junctional bases match TRBD1. This clonotype originated in a human donor in a cohort sampled during active COVID-19. The CDR3 region has the sequence CASSPPGQGASNQPQHF. The bases read TGTGCCAGCAGTCCACCGGGACAGGGGGCGAGCAATCAGCCCCAGCATTTT.